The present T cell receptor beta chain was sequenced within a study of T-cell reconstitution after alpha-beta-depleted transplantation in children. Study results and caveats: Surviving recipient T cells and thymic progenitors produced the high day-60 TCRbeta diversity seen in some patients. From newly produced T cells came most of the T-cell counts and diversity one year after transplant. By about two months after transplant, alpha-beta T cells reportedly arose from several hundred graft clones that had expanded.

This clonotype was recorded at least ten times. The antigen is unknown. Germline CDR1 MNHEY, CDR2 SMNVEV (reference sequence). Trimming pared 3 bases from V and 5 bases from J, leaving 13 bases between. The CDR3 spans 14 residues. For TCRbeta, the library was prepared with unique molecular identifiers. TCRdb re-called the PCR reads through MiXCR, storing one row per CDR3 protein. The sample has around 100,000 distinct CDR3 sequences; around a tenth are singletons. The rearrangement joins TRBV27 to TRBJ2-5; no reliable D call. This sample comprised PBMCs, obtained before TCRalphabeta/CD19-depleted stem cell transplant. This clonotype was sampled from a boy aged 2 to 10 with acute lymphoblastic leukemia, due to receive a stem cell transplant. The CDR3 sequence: CASSFRKQGETQYF. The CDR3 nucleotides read TGTGCCAGCAGTTTCCGGAAGCAAGGGGAGACCCAGTACTTC.